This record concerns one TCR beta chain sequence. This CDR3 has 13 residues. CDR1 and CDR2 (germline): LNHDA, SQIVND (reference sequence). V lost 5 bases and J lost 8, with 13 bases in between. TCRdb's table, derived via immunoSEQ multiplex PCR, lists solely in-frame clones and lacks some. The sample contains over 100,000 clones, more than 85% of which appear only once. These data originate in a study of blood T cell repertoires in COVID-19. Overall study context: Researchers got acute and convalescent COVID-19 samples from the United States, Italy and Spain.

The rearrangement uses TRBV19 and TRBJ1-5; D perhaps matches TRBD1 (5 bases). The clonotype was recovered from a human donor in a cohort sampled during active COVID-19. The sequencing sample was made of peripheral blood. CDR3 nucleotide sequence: TGTGCCAGTAGTCCCCGGACATTTGAGCCCCAGCATTTT. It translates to CASSPRTFEPQHF.